This TCR beta chain stems from a study of T-cell reconstitution after alpha-beta-depleted transplantation in children. The study, taken as a whole, reports: It was surviving recipient T cells and thymic progenitors that gave some patients high TCRbeta diversity at day 60. Expanded clones from the graft, numbering several hundred, reportedly supplied alpha-beta T cells about two months after transplant. Hyperexpanded clones declined; after one year, newly produced T cells mostly supplied diversity.

This CDR3 region has 15 residues. V lost 1 base, J lost 8 bases, and 7 bases stayed unmatched. In germline, CDR1 is MGHRA, CDR2 YSYEKL. This clonotype was found a few times. The antigen remains undetermined. During its preparation, the TCRbeta library received unique molecular identifiers. TCRdb fed the PCR reads into MiXCR, producing one record per CDR3 protein. This repertoire shows about 870,000 distinct CDR3 sequences, 15% to 20% found once; its top ten account for 5%. The source was PBMCs, mostly from graft donor cells, collected 360 days after TCRalphabeta/CD19-depleted stem cell transplant. This chain links TRBV4-1 with TRBJ1-2; 10 bases agree with TRBD1. The sequence was collected from a male patient aged 5 to 17 who had a stem cell transplant for acute lymphoblastic leukemia, so the T cells may come from the graft donor. This chain's CDR3 is CASSQGQGQGNGYTF. The CDR3 DNA reads TGCGCCAGCAGCCAAGGGCAGGGACAGGGGAACGGCTACACCTTC.